A selection of T cell receptor beta chains follows, all from one sample in a study of T cell clones after liver transplantation. Method: immunoSEQ multiplex PCR; TCRdb's copy keeps in-frame clones and lacks some. The sample yields over 25,000 clones, around 94% seen once. The sample consisted of CD8+ T cells from blood, taken 12 months after liver transplant. These receptors originate from a human patient who received a liver transplant. Some of the T cells might come from the graft donor. Both conserved end residues are part of each CDR3. Each record gives: V gene, J gene, CDR3 length, D gene, clone size, CDR3 protein, CDR3 DNA. A D gene is named only where the DNA matches it firmly. Expanded clones are given a class, and other clones once, few, many or no size at all.

v_call: TRBV9
j_call: TRBJ2-1
cdr3_length: 15
d_call: -
clone_size: once
cdr3_aa: CASSSEGHSYNEQFF
cdr3_nt: TGTGCCAGCAGCTCGGAGGGGCATTCCTACAATGAGCAGTTCTTC

v_call: TRBV7-9
j_call: TRBJ1-5
cdr3_length: 17
d_call: TRBD1
clone_size: -
cdr3_aa: CASSYRDREGRNQPQHF
cdr3_nt: TGTGCCAGCAGCTACCGGGACAGGGAGGGACGCAATCAGCCCCAGCATTTT

v_call: TRBV20-1
j_call: TRBJ2-5
cdr3_length: 11
d_call: -
clone_size: -
cdr3_aa: CSAREGRNQYF
cdr3_nt: TGCAGTGCTAGAGAGGGACGTAACCAGTACTTC

v_call: TRBV7-9
j_call: TRBJ2-2
cdr3_length: 16
d_call: -
clone_size: -
cdr3_aa: CASSPRDLANTGELFF
cdr3_nt: TGTGCCAGCAGCCCTCGGGACCTCGCGAACACCGGGGAGCTGTTTTTT

v_call: TRBV7-2
j_call: TRBJ2-1
cdr3_length: 12
d_call: -
clone_size: once
cdr3_aa: CASSVSGNEQFF
cdr3_nt: TGTGCCAGCAGCGTAAGCGGCAATGAGCAGTTCTTC

v_call: TRBV7-8
j_call: TRBJ2-2
cdr3_length: 17
d_call: -
clone_size: few
cdr3_aa: CASSYPGREAYTGELFF
cdr3_nt: TGTGCCAGCAGCTATCCGGGCAGGGAGGCCTACACCGGGGAGCTGTTTTTT

v_call: TRBV30
j_call: TRBJ2-7
cdr3_length: 11
d_call: -
clone_size: -
cdr3_aa: CAWTESYEQYF
cdr3_nt: TGTGCCTGGACAGAATCCTACGAGCAGTACTTC

v_call: TRBV28
j_call: TRBJ2-2
cdr3_length: 13
d_call: -
clone_size: -
cdr3_aa: CASSSRGTGELFF
cdr3_nt: TGTGCCAGCAGTTCTCGGGGGACCGGGGAGCTGTTTTTT

v_call: TRBV6-5
j_call: TRBJ2-2
cdr3_length: 12
d_call: -
clone_size: -
cdr3_aa: CASSLGGGELFF
cdr3_nt: TGTGCCAGCAGCCTAGGGGGCGGGGAGCTGTTTTTT

v_call: TRBV7-3
j_call: TRBJ2-1
cdr3_length: 19
d_call: TRBD2
clone_size: -
cdr3_aa: CASSENPWGLASSYNEQFF
cdr3_nt: TGTGCCAGCAGCGAAAATCCCTGGGGACTAGCGAGCTCCTACAATGAGCAGTTCTTC

v_call: TRBV30
j_call: TRBJ1-5
cdr3_length: 11
d_call: -
clone_size: -
cdr3_aa: CAWSVGQPQHF
cdr3_nt: TGTGCCTGGAGTGTAGGCCAGCCCCAGCATTTT

v_call: TRBV13
j_call: TRBJ2-3
cdr3_length: 18
d_call: TRBD2
clone_size: -
cdr3_aa: CASSHTVGEGSQADTQYF
cdr3_nt: TGTGCCAGCAGCCACACGGTAGGGGAGGGTTCCCAGGCAGATACGCAGTATTTT

v_call: TRBV5-1
j_call: TRBJ2-5
cdr3_length: 15
d_call: TRBD2
clone_size: -
cdr3_aa: CASSLEGTMQETQYF
cdr3_nt: TGCGCCAGCAGCTTAGAAGGGACTATGCAAGAGACCCAGTACTTC

v_call: TRBV9
j_call: TRBJ2-7
cdr3_length: 15
d_call: TRBD1
clone_size: once
cdr3_aa: CASSAGQGPRYEQYF
cdr3_nt: TGTGCCAGCAGCGCCGGACAGGGCCCTCGCTACGAGCAGTACTTC

v_call: TRBV19
j_call: TRBJ2-3
cdr3_length: 15
d_call: TRBD2
clone_size: -
cdr3_aa: CASSVIAGDPDTQYF
cdr3_nt: TGTGCCAGTAGTGTGATAGCGGGAGATCCAGATACGCAGTATTTT

v_call: TRBV30
j_call: TRBJ1-2
cdr3_length: 13
d_call: -
clone_size: once
cdr3_aa: CAWTGPLNYGYTF
cdr3_nt: TGTGCCTGGACAGGACCACTTAACTATGGCTACACCTTC

v_call: TRBV7-9
j_call: TRBJ2-3
cdr3_length: 17
d_call: -
clone_size: -
cdr3_aa: CASYSPPGRWGTDTQYF
cdr3_nt: TGTGCCAGCTATTCCCCCCCGGGGCGGTGGGGCACAGATACGCAGTATTTT

v_call: TRBV6-6
j_call: TRBJ1-5
cdr3_length: 16
d_call: -
clone_size: -
cdr3_aa: CASSYDVSRINQPQHF
cdr3_nt: TGTGCCAGCAGTTACGATGTCAGCCGGATAAATCAGCCCCAGCATTTT

v_call: TRBV28
j_call: TRBJ2-7
cdr3_length: 13
d_call: -
clone_size: once
cdr3_aa: CASSNQGWDEQYF
cdr3_nt: TGTGCCAGCAGCAACCAGGGGTGGGACGAGCAGTACTTC

v_call: TRBV28
j_call: TRBJ1-5
cdr3_length: 16
d_call: TRBD1
clone_size: -
cdr3_aa: CASSLWDRATGQPQHF
cdr3_nt: TGTGCCAGCAGTTTATGGGACAGGGCAACTGGTCAGCCCCAGCATTTT

v_call: TRBV28
j_call: TRBJ2-5
cdr3_length: 14
d_call: -
clone_size: -
cdr3_aa: CASSLVGTYETQYF
cdr3_nt: TGTGCCAGCAGTTTAGTGGGGACATATGAGACCCAGTACTTC

v_call: TRBV9
j_call: TRBJ1-3
cdr3_length: 13
d_call: -
clone_size: -
cdr3_aa: CASSVGGGNTIYF
cdr3_nt: TGTGCCAGCAGCGTCGGGGGTGGAAACACCATATATTTT

v_call: TRBV7-6
j_call: TRBJ2-2
cdr3_length: 17
d_call: TRBD1
clone_size: -
cdr3_aa: CASSYEWGQGPTGELFF
cdr3_nt: TGTGCCAGCAGCTACGAATGGGGACAGGGGCCAACCGGGGAGCTGTTTTTT

v_call: TRBV27
j_call: TRBJ2-1
cdr3_length: 15
d_call: -
clone_size: -
cdr3_aa: CASSPYPGAINEQFF
cdr3_nt: TGTGCCAGCAGTCCATACCCCGGGGCAATCAATGAGCAGTTCTTC

v_call: TRBV6-1
j_call: TRBJ1-2
cdr3_length: 14
d_call: -
clone_size: once
cdr3_aa: CASQPGTGNYGYTF
cdr3_nt: TGTGCCAGCCAACCCGGGACGGGGAACTATGGCTACACCTTC

v_call: TRBV27
j_call: TRBJ2-1
cdr3_length: 15
d_call: -
clone_size: -
cdr3_aa: CASSFRRSSYNEQFF
cdr3_nt: TGTGCCAGCAGTTTCAGGCGGAGCTCCTACAATGAGCAGTTCTTC

v_call: TRBV19
j_call: TRBJ1-1
cdr3_length: 10
d_call: -
clone_size: -
cdr3_aa: CASIRDEAFF
cdr3_nt: TGTGCCAGTATCCGGGATGAAGCTTTCTTT

v_call: TRBV9
j_call: TRBJ2-7
cdr3_length: 12
d_call: -
clone_size: once
cdr3_aa: CASSKQGTEQYF
cdr3_nt: TGTGCCAGCAGCAAACAGGGTACTGAGCAGTACTTC

v_call: TRBV13
j_call: TRBJ2-3
cdr3_length: 16
d_call: TRBD2
clone_size: -
cdr3_aa: CASSTYVREGADTQYF
cdr3_nt: TGTGCCAGCAGCACCTACGTGCGGGAGGGCGCAGATACGCAGTATTTT

v_call: TRBV5-6
j_call: TRBJ2-7
cdr3_length: 14
d_call: -
clone_size: -
cdr3_aa: CASSLDGGHGEQYF
cdr3_nt: TGTGCCAGCAGCCTAGACGGGGGGCACGGCGAGCAGTACTTC

v_call: TRBV9
j_call: TRBJ2-1
cdr3_length: 13
d_call: -
clone_size: -
cdr3_aa: CASSVGKPGEQFF
cdr3_nt: TGTGCCAGCAGCGTGGGTAAACCGGGCGAGCAGTTCTTC